The 2 T cell receptor beta chains below were found in one sample sequenced in a study of cytomegalovirus exposure and HLA in healthy donors. Assay: immunoSEQ multiplex PCR; the TCRdb copy retains only in-frame clones and omits some. Of 80,000 to 100,000 clones in the sample, about 90% are singletons; the top ten hold 5.5% to 7%. Sequencing used PBMCs. The receptor set was obtained from a man between 18 and 29 years old in good health and CMV-seropositive.

This chain uses TRBV5-4 with TRBJ1-2, with 7 bases identical to TRBD1. The CDR3 has 14 residues. J lost 6 bases, V lost 2 bases, and 7 bases had no gene match. CDR1 is SGHNT and CDR2 is YYREEE in the germline V gene (reference sequence). The CDR3 is CASSFGTVGNGYTF. The DNA for the CDR3 is TGTGCCAGCAGCTTCGGGACAGTCGGCAATGGCTACACCTTC.

The rearrangement links TRBV18 to TRBJ2-1; 8 positions agree with TRBD2. J gave up 8 bases and V 4 bases, and 10 bases lay outside the gene matches. The CDR3 sequence is 15 residues long. The V gene's germline CDR1 is KGHSH and CDR2 LQKENI. CDR3 in amino acids: CASSQGLAGADEQFF. CDR3 nucleotide sequence: TGTGCCAGCTCACAAGGACTAGCCGGGGCGGATGAGCAGTTCTTC.